The 29 T cell receptor beta chains reported below all come from one sample, sequenced in a study of blood T cell repertoires in COVID-19. Data came from immunoSEQ multiplex PCR; TCRdb stores just in-frame clones and leaves some out. Among just over 300,000 clones listed, 70% to 90% were seen once. The sample comprised PBMCs or T cells enriched from blood (not recorded which). These receptors all come from a man aged 25 to 40 who had recovered from COVID-19.

The chain couples TRBV24-1 to TRBJ2-1; 7 nucleotides line up with TRBD1. V lost 3 bases and J lost 7; bases outside the gene matches: 5. Germline CDR1 KGHDR, CDR2 SFDVKD. The CDR3 loop spans 14 amino acids. CDR3 amino acids: CATSDTTGSNEQFF. In DNA, the CDR3 is TGTGCCACCAGTGATACGACAGGGTCTAATGAGCAGTTCTTC.

V usage is TRBV24-1 and J usage is TRBJ2-3, with D possibly matching TRBD2 (5 bases). The CDR3 spans 15 residues. From germline, CDR1 is KGHDR and CDR2 SFDVKD. Trimming took off 2 bases at V and 0 bases at J, with 8 bases between the two ends. CDR3 nucleotides: TGTGCCACCAGTGATTCGGCGGGTAGCACAGATACGCAGTATTTT. Translated, it gives CATSDSAGSTDTQYF.

The chain recombines TRBV7-9 with TRBJ2-3, with 12 bases matching TRBD2. CDR1 SEHNR and CDR2 FQNEAQ come from the germline V gene (reference sequence). Trimming cost V 5 bases and J 6 bases; bases outside gene matches: 6. The CDR3 is 15 residues long. The CDR3 loop is CASSLASGGADTQYF. In DNA form, the CDR3 reads TGTGCCAGCAGCCTCGCTAGCGGGGGGGCTGATACGCAGTATTTT.

The chain couples TRBV30 to TRBJ1-1; 10 nucleotides agree with TRBD1. The CDR3 runs to 13 residues. Per germline, CDR1 GTSNPN and CDR2 SVGIG (reference sequence). Germline trimming cut 3 bases from V and 12 bases from J; bases unmatched to any gene: 10. The CDR3 spells CAWRQTGGDQPFF. The CDR3 coding sequence is TGTGCCTGGAGACAGACAGGGGGCGACCAGCCTTTCTTT.

This clone appeared a single time. This chain connects TRBV7-2 to TRBJ1-2; D ambiguous. The V gene's germline CDR1 is SGHTA and CDR2 FQGNSA. V dropped 4 bases and J dropped 7 bases, with 16 bases sitting between them. The CDR3 is 14 amino acids. In DNA, the CDR3 is TGTGCCAGCAGCTCCCAGCTCGACATTCCTGGCTACACCTTC. It encodes CASSSQLDIPGYTF. Looking up the rest from reference TRBV7-2 and TRBJ1-2 gives the full variable domain: GAGVSQSPSNKVTEKGKDVELRCDPISGHTALYWYRQSLGQGLEFLIYFQGNSAPDKSGLPSDRFSAERTGGSVSTLTIQRTQQEDSAVYLCASSSQLDIPGYTFGSGTRLTVV.

This clone has a handful of counts. The chain couples TRBV4-2 to TRBJ2-7; 7 bases line up with TRBD2. The CDR3 contains 15 residues. V trimming: 0 bases; J trimming: 1 base; junction bases outside the gene matches: 3. CDR1 and CDR2 from the germline V gene are LGHNA and YNFKEQ. The CDR3 nucleotides read TGTGCCAGCAGCCAAGAACGGGGGGAATCCTACGAGCAGTACTTC. Its translation is CASSQERGESYEQYF.

This chain uses TRBV27 with TRBJ2-5; possibly TRBD1 for D (5 bases). The CDR3 sequence is 15 residues long. CDR1 MNHEY and CDR2 SMNVEV come from the germline V gene (reference sequence). The germline V and J ends were trimmed by 2 bases and 9 bases, with 19 bases remaining between them. This CDR3 reads CASSLVPARVWAQYF. DNA of the CDR3: TGTGCCAGCAGTTTAGTCCCGGCCAGGGTGTGGGCCCAGTACTTC.

The V and J genes are TRBV7-9 and TRBJ1-2, with D perhaps TRBD1 (6 bases). This CDR3 has 18 amino acids. V lost 4 bases, J lost 2 bases, and 23 bases lay in between. Germline V gives CDR1 SEHNR, CDR2 FQNEAQ (reference sequence). CDR3: CASSSQGARGGTNYGYTF. The DNA for the CDR3 is TGTGCCAGCAGCTCTCAAGGCGCTCGCGGGGGCACCAACTATGGCTACACCTTC.

The genes are TRBV12-3 or TRBV12-4 and TRBJ1-1; 7 bases map to TRBD1. The CDR3 has 13 amino acids. Losses at the gene ends were 6 bases for V and 8 bases for J; bases not matched to a gene: 9. Here the CDR3 DNA reads TGTGCCAGCAGGCCGGGACAGCTCACGGAAGCTTTCTTT. This encodes CASRPGQLTEAFF.

V gene TRBV5-8 combines with J gene TRBJ2-3; 7 bases agree with TRBD2. The V and J ends lost 1 base and 1 base, in that order; junction bases with no gene match: 9. This CDR3 is 17 amino acids long. Germline CDR1 and CDR2: SGHTS and YDEGEE. In DNA, the CDR3 is TGTGCCAGCAGCTTGCTCCTGGGGGGACTACGCACAGATACGCAGTATTTT. This gives the protein CASSLLLGGLRTDTQYF.

This rearrangement joins TRBV5-4 to TRBJ2-5; 7 bases are shared with TRBD2. Germline lookup yields CDR1 SGHNT and CDR2 YYREEE (reference sequence). The CDR3 consists of 17 residues. The V and J ends lost 0 bases and 2 bases, in that order; junction bases with no gene match: 10. This chain's CDR3 is CASSLGPRLAEQETQYF. The DNA for the CDR3 is TGTGCCAGCAGCTTGGGGCCCCGACTAGCAGAACAAGAGACCCAGTACTTC.

The chain uses TRBV4-1 and TRBJ1-5; 7 bases agree with TRBD1. V lost 0 bases and J lost 5; bases outside the gene matches: 4. The CDR3 spans 15 residues. Germline V gene sequence: CDR1 MGHRA, CDR2 YSYEKL. CDR3 DNA sequence: TGCGCCAGCAGCCAAGACGAAGGGGGCTATCAGCCCCAGCATTTT. Translated: CASSQDEGGYQPQHF.

J is TRBJ1-2 and V is TRBV5-1; maybe TRBD1 (5 bases). The CDR3 is 14 residues long. The ends were cut back, 0 bases at V and 8 bases at J, with 14 bases in the middle. Looked up from germline, CDR1 is SGHRS and CDR2 is YFSETQ. The CDR3 reads CASSLEGRAEGYTF. The CDR3 bases are TGCGCCAGCAGCTTGGAAGGCAGGGCTGAGGGCTACACCTTC.

The rearrangement uses TRBV5-4 and TRBJ2-5, with D perhaps matching TRBD1 (6 bases). This CDR3 region has 16 residues. Deletions cut 1 base from V and 0 bases from J, with 13 bases between. Germline V gene sequence: CDR1 SGHNT, CDR2 YYREEE (reference sequence). DNA of the CDR3: TGTGCCAGCAGCTTGATGAGGGCAGGGGACCAAGAGACCCAGTACTTC. This codes for CASSLMRAGDQETQYF.

V usage is TRBV5-1 and J usage is TRBJ2-7, with TRBD2 identical over 13 bases. The J segment lost 0 bases and the V segment lost 3 bases, leaving 21 bases of the junction unmatched. The CDR3 runs to 22 residues. The germline V gene has CDR1 SGHRS and CDR2 YFSETQ. The CDR3 reads CASSSVRPNRLAGGSISYEQYF. The CDR3 DNA follows: TGCGCCAGCAGCTCTGTACGACCGAATAGACTAGCGGGGGGCTCCATCTCCTACGAGCAGTACTTC.

This clone was found many times. The genes are TRBV5-6 and TRBJ2-1; no clear D. The V end was cut by 4 bases, the J end by 7 bases, with 21 bases between. The CDR3 covers 16 residues. Germline V gene data show CDR1 as SGHDT and CDR2 as YYEEEE. The chain's CDR3 is CASSVITPMITNEQFF. CDR3 sequence (DNA): TGTGCCAGCAGCGTGATAACTCCCATGATAACTAATGAGCAGTTCTTC. The complete variable domain, with remaining parts taken from reference TRBV5-6 and TRBJ2-1, reads DAGVTQSPTHLIKTRGQQVTLRCSPKSGHDTVSWYQQALGQGPQFIFQYYEEEERQRGNFPDRFSGHQFPNYSSELNVNALLLGDSALYLCASSVITPMITNEQFFGPGTRLTVL.

This clone was counted once. The chain recombines TRBV29-1 with TRBJ1-1; possible D gene TRBD1, 6 bases. Per the germline V gene, CDR1 is SQVTM and CDR2 is ANQGSEA. V was shortened by 7 bases and J by 6 bases, with 12 bases between the two germline ends. The CDR3 runs to 11 residues. The CDR3 DNA reads TGCAGCGGGCGGGGGGCTGCTGAAGCTTTCTTT. Translation: CSGRGAAEAFF.

This chain links TRBV10-1 with TRBJ2-5, with TRBD1 matching over 7 bases. The CDR3 consists of 13 residues. With V trimmed by 8 bases and J by 1 base, 4 bases remained unmatched. The germline CDR1 and CDR2 sequences are WNHNN and SYGVQD (reference sequence). The CDR3 nucleotides read TGCGCCAGCCCCGGGACAGTCCAAGAGACCCAGTACTTC. This codes for CASPGTVQETQYF.

This clone was counted a single time. J is TRBJ1-4 and V is TRBV19; the D gene is possibly TRBD1 (5 bases). The CDR3 spans 14 residues. The V gene's germline CDR1 is LNHDA and CDR2 SQIVND (reference sequence). V was clipped by 8 bases and J by 4 bases, with 14 bases between them. In DNA, the CDR3 is TGTGCCAGTGCTCCGGGACTTCTTAATGAAAAACTGTTTTTT. Translation gives CASAPGLLNEKLFF.

This sequence joins TRBV7-9 and TRBJ2-1; 8 positions match TRBD2. The CDR3 is made up of 16 amino acids. After removal of 5 bases from V and 6 bases from J, the junction contained 12 bases not matched to a gene. Germline lookup yields CDR1 SEHNR and CDR2 FQNEAQ (reference sequence). The CDR3 loop reads CASSLKGTSGFNEQFF. The CDR3 coding sequence is TGTGCCAGCAGCCTCAAAGGCACTAGCGGATTCAATGAGCAGTTCTTC.

This chain links TRBV30 with TRBJ1-2; 10 bases line up with TRBD1. Trimming removed 4 bases from V and 2 bases from J; junction bases left unmatched: 7. The CDR3 has 15 amino acids. The germline V gene has CDR1 GTSNPN and CDR2 SVGIG (reference sequence). CDR3 protein: CAWTVPGQGNYGYTF. CDR3 DNA sequence: TGTGCCTGGACCGTCCCGGGACAGGGGAACTATGGCTACACCTTC.

The chain is built from TRBV3-1 (or the pseudogene TRBV3-2) and TRBJ2-3; 9 bases fit TRBD2. CDR3 length: 16 amino acids. From germline, CDR1 is LGHDT and CDR2 YNNKEL (reference sequence). J lost 5 bases, V lost 1 base, and 7 bases had no gene match. CDR3 sequence (DNA): TGTGCCAGCAGCCAAGGTGGGTTAGCGGGGGTAGATACGCAGTATTTT. This sequence encodes CASSQGGLAGVDTQYF.

The V and J genes are TRBV6-5 and TRBJ1-2; 8 bases are a match to TRBD1. Germline values: CDR1 MNHEY, CDR2 SVGAGI. With 2 bases clipped from V and 2 bases from J, the junction kept 4 bases outside the gene matches. The CDR3 spans 15 residues. The CDR3 sequence: CASSYRDRTNYGYTF. CDR3 nucleotide sequence: TGTGCCAGCAGTTACAGGGACAGGACGAACTATGGCTACACCTTC.

The table lists this clone with a few counts. The rearrangement links TRBV5-1 to TRBJ1-6; D call uncertain. CDR1 SGHRS and CDR2 YFSETQ come from the germline V gene. The CDR3 consists of 15 residues. Trimming shortened V by 1 base and J by 6 bases, and 11 bases separated the two germline ends. CDR3 in DNA: TGCGCCAGCAGCTTGAATCCGGGGTCTAATTCACCCCTCCACTTT. Amino acids: CASSLNPGSNSPLHF. The variable domain in full, with the rest retrieved from reference TRBV5-1 and TRBJ1-6, is KAGVTQTPRYLIKTRGQQVTLSCSPISGHRSVSWYQQTPGQGLQFLFEYFSETQRNKGNFPGRFSGRQFSNSRSEMNVSTLELGDSALYLCASSLNPGSNSPLHFGNGTRLTVT.

This clone occurred once. V is TRBV5-1 and J is TRBJ1-2; TRBD1 is a possible D gene (6 bases). V lost 7 bases, J lost 4 bases, and 20 bases lay in between. Germline CDR1 and CDR2: SGHRS and YFSETQ. The CDR3 spans 15 residues. The CDR3 sequence is CASAKRTDDLYGYTF. CDR3 nucleotide sequence: TGCGCCAGCGCCAAAAGGACAGACGACCTCTATGGCTACACCTTC.

The rearrangement joins TRBV11-2 to TRBJ1-3; D is ambiguous. CDR1 and CDR2 from the germline V gene are SGHAT and FQNNGV. V gave up 2 bases and J gave up 0 bases, with 14 bases separating them. CDR3 length equals 17 residues. DNA of the CDR3: TGTGCCAGCAGCTTAAAGTGGCAGGCCTCCTCTGGAAACACCATATATTTT. This sequence encodes CASSLKWQASSGNTIYF.

The rearrangement links TRBV11-2 to TRBJ2-7; maybe TRBD1 (5 bases). CDR1 is SGHAT, CDR2 FQNNGV, per germline. V lost 8 bases and J 5 bases, leaving 16 bases between the germline ends. The CDR3 totals 13 residues. Here the CDR3 DNA reads TGTGCCAGCGGGCAGGGCCATAAGGACGAGCAGTACTTC. It specifies CASGQGHKDEQYF.

CDR3 nucleotides: TGTGCCAGCAGCCGAGGACTAGCGGGGGTCTCGCACGAGCAGTACTTC. Protein product: CASSRGLAGVSHEQYF. The chain uses TRBV3-1 (or the pseudogene TRBV3-2) and TRBJ2-7; 13 bases map to TRBD2. From germline, CDR1 is LGHDT and CDR2 YNNKEL (reference sequence). The CDR3 runs 16 residues. V lost 4 bases to trimming and J lost 5 bases; unmatched junction nucleotides: 8.

There are a few counts of this clone. V and J are TRBV4-3 and TRBJ1-5; 10 bases fit TRBD1. The V gene's germline CDR1 is LGHNA and CDR2 YSLEER. The CDR3 is 15 amino acids. V was clipped by 4 bases and J by 1 base; unmatched bases: 1. The CDR3 DNA sequence: TGCGCCAGCAGCCCGGACAGGGGGAGCAATCAGCCCCAGCATTTT. Its protein product is CASSPDRGSNQPQHF.